The 27 T cell receptor beta chains given below trace back to one sample, sequenced in a study of CD8+ T cells in alopecia areata. Following extraction, RNA underwent reverse transcription to cDNA, which served as the sequencing template. Data came from immunoSEQ multiplex PCR; TCRdb stores just in-frame clones and leaves some out. The sample lists approximately 200,000 clones, more than 55% seen once, with 3.3% in the top ten. The treatment was: oral pan-JAK inhibitor, 5-10 mg twice daily. The material sequenced was CD4+ T cells sorted from blood, taken at week 4, from a patient treated with tofacitinib. The receptors stem from a human donor with alopecia areata.

This clone was seen a few times. The chain couples TRBV5-1 to TRBJ1-2, with TRBD1 matching over 12 bases. The J segment lost 8 bases and the V segment lost 4 bases, leaving 12 bases of the junction unmatched. Germline V gene sequence: CDR1 SGHRS, CDR2 YFSETQ. The CDR3 consists of 16 residues. CDR3 sequence: CASSTGTGGASIGYTF. The CDR3 nucleotides read TGCGCCAGCAGCACCGGGACAGGGGGCGCGAGTATCGGCTACACCTTC. The full variable domain, with the rest looked up from reference TRBV5-1 and TRBJ1-2, is KAGVTQTPRYLIKTRGQQVTLSCSPISGHRSVSWYQQTPGQGLQFLFEYFSETQRNKGNFPGRFSGRQFSNSRSEMNVSTLELGDSALYLCASSTGTGGASIGYTFGSGTRLTVV.

This clone has a handful of counts. The J gene is TRBJ1-6, the V gene TRBV29-1, with 8 bases that match TRBD1. The CDR3 is 13 amino acids. Losses at the gene ends were 6 bases for V and 7 bases for J; bases not matched to a gene: 5. CDR1 is SQVTM and CDR2 is ANQGSEA in the germline V gene. The CDR3 loop reads CSVPGQGNSPLHF. CDR3 coding DNA: TGCAGCGTGCCCGGACAGGGAAATTCACCCCTCCACTTT.

The V and J genes are TRBV29-1 and TRBJ2-2; 7 nucleotides agree with TRBD1. Trimming removed 4 bases from V and 3 bases from J; junction bases left unmatched: 5. Per the germline V gene, CDR1 is SQVTM and CDR2 is ANQGSEA. The CDR3 totals 14 residues. The CDR3 nucleotides are TGCAGCGTTGCGGTCACAGGGGACACCGGGGAGCTGTTTTTT. Its protein is CSVAVTGDTGELFF.

The chain employs TRBV30 and TRBJ1-1, with D possibly TRBD1 on 6 matching bases. CDR3 length equals 13 residues. Germline V gene sequence: CDR1 GTSNPN, CDR2 SVGIG (reference sequence). Deletions cut 1 base from V and 1 base from J, with 7 bases between. The CDR3 nucleotides are TGTGCCTGGAGTGGGACAGCGAACACTGAAGCTTTCTTT. It yields the protein CAWSGTANTEAFF.

The V call is TRBV11-2, the J call TRBJ2-1; 11 positions agree with TRBD2. Looked up from germline, CDR1 is SGHAT and CDR2 is FQNNGV. With V trimmed by 4 bases and J by 5 bases, 4 bases remained unmatched. The CDR3 length is 15 residues. CDR3: CASSSLAGAHNEQFF. The CDR3 DNA reads as TGTGCCAGCAGCTCACTAGCGGGGGCTCACAATGAGCAGTTCTTC.

The chain employs TRBV6-5 and TRBJ1-4; D possibly corresponds to TRBD1 (6 bases). The CDR3 totals 14 residues. Germline assignment: CDR1 MNHEY and CDR2 SVGAGI. The ends were cut back, 4 bases at V and 7 bases at J, with 13 bases in the middle. The CDR3 sequence: CASSSGGWVEKLFF. CDR3 in DNA: TGTGCCAGCAGTTCCGGGGGCTGGGTTGAAAAACTGTTTTTT.

This clone was seen more than once but under ten times. This chain connects TRBV30 to TRBJ1-5; D remains ambiguous. V was clipped by 2 bases and J by 3 bases, with 8 bases between them. Germline CDR1 and CDR2: GTSNPN and SVGIG (reference sequence). This CDR3 comprises 13 residues. The CDR3 DNA sequence: TGTGCCTGGAGTCTGAGGGCCAATCAGCCCCAGCATTTT. This sequence encodes CAWSLRANQPQHF.

The chain employs TRBV7-8 and TRBJ2-4, with TRBD2 as a possible D gene (5 bases). The CDR3 sequence is 13 residues long. V was shortened by 4 bases and J by 8 bases, with 12 bases between the two germline ends. Germline CDR1 SGHVS, CDR2 FQNEAQ. This CDR3 is CASSSGGGDIQYF. The CDR3 DNA sequence: TGTGCCAGCAGCTCCGGAGGTGGGGACATTCAGTACTTC.

The rearrangement joins TRBV30 to TRBJ1-1; 7 positions match TRBD1. Unmatched junction bases numbered 6, after V lost 2 bases and J lost 3 bases. CDR3 length equals 14 residues. Germline V CDR1 and CDR2: GTSNPN, SVGIG (reference sequence). CDR3 nucleotides: TGTGCCTGGAGTCGACAGGGACCCGACACTGAAGCTTTCTTT. Its translation: CAWSRQGPDTEAFF.

V gene TRBV27 combines with J gene TRBJ1-2, with no clear D. The germline V gene encodes CDR1 MNHEY and CDR2 SMNVEV (reference sequence). CDR3 length: 10 residues. The V gene lost 5 bases and the J gene lost 8 bases, with 6 bases spanning the gap. CDR3 sequence reads: CASSGKGYTF. In nucleotides, the CDR3 is TGTGCCAGCAGTGGTAAAGGCTACACCTTC.

The chain has TRBV9 and TRBJ1-1; D is unclear. V dropped 0 bases and J dropped 5 bases, with 5 bases sitting between them. CDR3 size: 12 residues. CDR1 SGDLS and CDR2 YYNGEE come from the germline V gene. The CDR3 loop is CASSVGHTEAFF. The CDR3 DNA is TGTGCCAGCAGCGTAGGTCATACTGAAGCTTTCTTT.

CDR3 loop: CASSQDLGRMETQYF. Written as DNA, the CDR3 is TGCGCCAGCAGCCAAGATCTGGGTAGGATGGAGACCCAGTACTTC. V and J are TRBV4-1 and TRBJ2-5; no firm D call. Germline loops: CDR1 MGHRA, CDR2 YSYEKL. The germline V and J ends were trimmed by 0 bases and 5 bases, with 13 bases remaining between them. The CDR3 has 15 amino acids.

Notes on this clone: Other DNA sequences from this sample encode an identical CDR3 as well. The V and J genes are TRBV5-1 and TRBJ2-1, with D maybe TRBD2 (5 bases). Between the trimmed V and J ends, which lost 0 bases and 4 bases, there was a span of 8 bases. Germline lookup yields CDR1 SGHRS and CDR2 YFSETQ. This CDR3 is built from 14 residues. The CDR3 sequence: CASSLEGVYNEQFF. The CDR3 DNA is TGCGCCAGCAGCTTGGAGGGAGTTTACAATGAGCAGTTCTTC. The full variable domain, rest sourced from reference TRBV5-1 and TRBJ2-1, is KAGVTQTPRYLIKTRGQQVTLSCSPISGHRSVSWYQQTPGQGLQFLFEYFSETQRNKGNFPGRFSGRQFSNSRSEMNVSTLELGDSALYLCASSLEGVYNEQFFGPGTRLTVL.

The chain is built from TRBV30 and TRBJ2-2; D is ambiguous. Trimming pared 2 bases from V and 5 bases from J, leaving 9 bases between. The CDR3 covers 13 residues. In germline, CDR1 is GTSNPN, CDR2 SVGIG (reference sequence). The CDR3 protein is CAWSNVATGELFF. CDR3 in DNA: TGTGCCTGGAGTAACGTGGCAACCGGGGAGCTGTTTTTT.

The chain employs TRBV6-5 and TRBJ2-3; the D gene is possibly TRBD2 (6 bases). Germline lookup yields CDR1 MNHEY and CDR2 SVGAGI. V lost 6 bases to trimming and J lost 2 bases, with 6 bases between them. The CDR3 is made up of 12 amino acids. The CDR3 protein is CASRDYTDTQYF. The CDR3 DNA reads TGTGCCAGCAGGGACTACACAGATACGCAGTATTTT.

V is TRBV30 and J is TRBJ2-1, with D possibly TRBD1 on 6 matching bases. The CDR3 consists of 13 residues. Germline V gene sequence: CDR1 GTSNPN, CDR2 SVGIG (reference sequence). The V end was cut by 1 base, the J end by 7 bases, with 11 bases between. The CDR3 DNA reads TGTGCCTGGAGTGCGACAGGCCTTAATGAGCAGTTCTTC. Protein: CAWSATGLNEQFF.

The rearrangement links TRBV11-1 to TRBJ2-5, with 7 bases matching TRBD2. CDR3 length: 18 amino acids. The V and J ends lost 4 bases and 4 bases, in that order; junction bases with no gene match: 18. Germline V lookup: CDR1 SGHAT, CDR2 FQDESV (reference sequence). CDR3: CASSSSYSSGPRRETQYF. Here the CDR3 DNA reads TGTGCCAGCAGCTCCTCGTATTCTAGCGGACCTCGAAGAGAGACCCAGTACTTC.

This sequence joins TRBV28 and TRBJ1-2, with D unclear. The germline V gene has CDR1 MDHEN and CDR2 SYDVKM. The CDR3 covers 14 residues. V gave up 2 bases and J gave up 0 bases, with 7 bases separating them. CDR3 DNA: TGTGCCAGCAGTTTAGGAGGGACTAACTATGGCTACACCTTC. Translated: CASSLGGTNYGYTF.

The CDR3 DNA sequence: TGTGCCAGCAGGGATTTCAATCAGCCCCAGCATTTT. Its protein is CASRDFNQPQHF. The V call is TRBV21-1, the J call TRBJ1-5. TRBV21-1 is listed as a pseudogene. This CDR3 has 12 amino acids.

The V gene is TRBV7-8, the J gene TRBJ2-7, with D hard to call. CDR1 SGHVS and CDR2 FQNEAQ come from the germline V gene. This CDR3 contains 14 residues. V was cut by 6 bases and J by 2 bases, with 14 bases left in between. CDR3: CASRFGIGPYEQYF. CDR3 DNA sequence: TGTGCCAGCAGATTTGGTATCGGTCCCTACGAGCAGTACTTC.

V is TRBV29-1 and J is TRBJ2-7; TRBD1 might be the D (5 bases). Germline V lookup: CDR1 SQVTM, CDR2 ANQGSEA. The CDR3 totals 12 residues. V lost 4 bases and J lost 9, with 16 bases in between. The CDR3 sequence: CSVGWQGTGQYF. CDR3 DNA sequence: TGCAGCGTTGGGTGGCAGGGTACTGGGCAGTACTTC.

The chain links TRBV6-1 to TRBJ2-1; TRBD1 agrees at 8 bases. V dropped 2 bases and J dropped 1; count of bases not matched to a gene: 7. This CDR3 contains 17 residues. CDR1 and CDR2 from the germline V gene are MNHNS and SASEGT. The CDR3 is CASSEFGQGGSYNEQFF. The DNA for the CDR3 is TGTGCCAGCAGTGAATTTGGACAGGGCGGGTCCTACAATGAGCAGTTCTTC.

The DNA for the CDR3 is TGTGCCAGCAGTCTGGGGAAGGGGGAAAGGTCACCCCTCCACTTT. Its translation is CASSLGKGERSPLHF. The J gene is TRBJ1-6, the V gene TRBV6-6; tentatively, D is TRBD1 (6 bases). The CDR3 covers 15 residues. Germline CDR1 is MNHNY and CDR2 is SVGAGI (reference sequence). Trimming took 5 bases from V and 10 from J, leaving 18 bases between them.

The chain links TRBV30 to TRBJ2-5; weak D call: TRBD1 (5 bases). V was trimmed by 0 bases and J by 4 bases, leaving 12 bases between them. The germline gives CDR1 GTSNPN, CDR2 SVGIG (reference sequence). The CDR3 sequence is 14 residues long. The DNA for the CDR3 is TGTGCCTGGAGTGTAACCAGGGTGGGAGAGACCCAGTACTTC. Its protein is CAWSVTRVGETQYF.

The chain uses TRBV29-1 and TRBJ2-7, with 10 positions matching TRBD1. The CDR3 has 14 amino acids. CDR1 and CDR2 (germline): SQVTM, ANQGSEA. The V segment lost 6 bases and the J segment 5 bases; nucleotides outside the gene matches: 10. The chain's CDR3 is CSVKGQGISDEQYF. DNA for the CDR3: TGCAGCGTGAAGGGACAGGGGATATCGGACGAGCAGTACTTC.

The chain has TRBV6-5 and TRBJ2-7, with D perhaps matching TRBD2 (6 bases). This CDR3 has 12 amino acids. Per the germline V gene, CDR1 is MNHEY and CDR2 is SVGAGI. Trimming took 8 bases from V and 6 from J, leaving 14 bases between them. The CDR3 DNA sequence: TGTGCCAGCGGTCGCGGGATCGGCGAGCAGTACTTC. Its protein product is CASGRGIGEQYF.

The chain couples TRBV10-3 to TRBJ1-4, with D hard to call. The CDR3 runs 11 residues. The V end was cut by 10 bases, the J end by 8 bases, with 11 bases between. The germline V gene has CDR1 ENHRY and CDR2 SYGVKD. CDR3: CATQDREKLFF. CDR3 DNA: TGTGCCACCCAGGATAGGGAAAAACTGTTTTTT.